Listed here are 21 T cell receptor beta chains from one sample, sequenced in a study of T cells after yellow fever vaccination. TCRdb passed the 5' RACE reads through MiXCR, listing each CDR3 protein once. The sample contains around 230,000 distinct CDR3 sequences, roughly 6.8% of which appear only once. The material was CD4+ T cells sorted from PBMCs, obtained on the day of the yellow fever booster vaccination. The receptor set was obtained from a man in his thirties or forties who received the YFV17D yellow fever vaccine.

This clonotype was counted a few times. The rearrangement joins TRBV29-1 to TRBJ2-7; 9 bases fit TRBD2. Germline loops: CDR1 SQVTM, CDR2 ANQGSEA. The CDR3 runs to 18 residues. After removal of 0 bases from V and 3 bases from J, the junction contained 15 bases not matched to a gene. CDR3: CSVEDRAASGKARYEQYF. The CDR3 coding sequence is TGCAGCGTTGAAGATCGCGCGGCTAGCGGGAAGGCCCGCTACGAGCAGTACTTC.

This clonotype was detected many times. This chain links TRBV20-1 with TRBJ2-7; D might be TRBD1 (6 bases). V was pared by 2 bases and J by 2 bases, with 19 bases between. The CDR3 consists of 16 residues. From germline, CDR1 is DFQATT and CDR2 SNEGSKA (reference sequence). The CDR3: CSARTRNRGSPYEQYF. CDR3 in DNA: TGCAGTGCTAGAACACGCAATAGGGGGAGTCCCTACGAGCAGTACTTC.

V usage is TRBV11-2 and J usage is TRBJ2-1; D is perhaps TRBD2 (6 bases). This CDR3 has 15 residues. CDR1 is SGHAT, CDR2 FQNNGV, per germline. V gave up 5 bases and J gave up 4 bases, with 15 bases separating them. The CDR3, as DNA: TGTGCCAGCAGCCAAGGCGCGGGGACTTACAATGAGCAGTTCTTC. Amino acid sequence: CASSQGAGTYNEQFF. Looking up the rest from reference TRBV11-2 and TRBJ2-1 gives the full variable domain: EAGVAQSPRYKIIEKRQSVAFWCNPISGHATLYWYQQILGQGPKLLIQFQNNGVVDDSQLPKDRFSAERLKGVDSTLKIQPAKLEDSAVYLCASSQGAGTYNEQFFGPGTRLTVL.

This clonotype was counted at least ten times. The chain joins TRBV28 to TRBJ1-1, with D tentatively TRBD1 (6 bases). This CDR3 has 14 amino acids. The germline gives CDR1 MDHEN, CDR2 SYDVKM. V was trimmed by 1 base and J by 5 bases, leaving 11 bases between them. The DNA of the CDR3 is TGTGCCAGCAGTTTATTGGCAGGGGTTACTGAAGCTTTCTTT. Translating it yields CASSLLAGVTEAFF. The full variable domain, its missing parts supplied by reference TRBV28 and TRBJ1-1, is DVKVTQSSRYLVKRTGEKVFLECVQDMDHENMFWYRQDPGLGLRLIYFSYDVKMKEKGDIPEGYSVSREKKERFSLILESASTNQTSMYLCASSLLAGVTEAFFGQGTRLTVV.

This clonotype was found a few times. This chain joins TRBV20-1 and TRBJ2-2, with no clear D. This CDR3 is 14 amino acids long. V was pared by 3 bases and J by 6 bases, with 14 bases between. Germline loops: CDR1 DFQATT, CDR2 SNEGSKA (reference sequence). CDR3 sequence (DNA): TGCAGTGCTAGCCCCTCTAGTCTCGCCGGGGAGCTGTTTTTT. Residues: CSASPSSLAGELFF.

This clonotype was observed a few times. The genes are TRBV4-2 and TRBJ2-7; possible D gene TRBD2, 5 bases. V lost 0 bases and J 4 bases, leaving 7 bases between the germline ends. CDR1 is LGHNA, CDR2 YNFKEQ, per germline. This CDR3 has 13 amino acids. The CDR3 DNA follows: TGTGCCAGCAGCCAAGATGGAGGTTACGAGCAGTACTTC. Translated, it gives CASSQDGGYEQYF.

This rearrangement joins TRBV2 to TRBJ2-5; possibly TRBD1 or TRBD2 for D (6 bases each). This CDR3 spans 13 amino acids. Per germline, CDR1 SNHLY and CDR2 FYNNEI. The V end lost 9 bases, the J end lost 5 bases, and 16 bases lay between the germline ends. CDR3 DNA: TGTGCCAGTCTGAGAGGGGGGTCGGAGACCCAGTACTTC. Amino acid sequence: CASLRGGSETQYF.

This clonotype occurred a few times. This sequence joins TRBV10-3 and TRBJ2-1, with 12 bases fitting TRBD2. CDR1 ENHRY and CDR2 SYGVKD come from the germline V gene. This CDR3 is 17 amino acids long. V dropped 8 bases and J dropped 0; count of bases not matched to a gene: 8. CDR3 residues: CAIAGLAGNSSYNEQFF. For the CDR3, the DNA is TGTGCCATCGCAGGACTAGCGGGGAATAGCTCCTACAATGAGCAGTTCTTC.

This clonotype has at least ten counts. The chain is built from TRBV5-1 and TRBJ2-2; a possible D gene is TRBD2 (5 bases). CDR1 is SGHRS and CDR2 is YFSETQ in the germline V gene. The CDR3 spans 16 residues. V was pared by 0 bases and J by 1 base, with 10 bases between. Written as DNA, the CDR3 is TGCGCCAGCAGCTTGGCCGGCGCGGGGAACACCGGGGAGCTGTTTTTT. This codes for CASSLAGAGNTGELFF. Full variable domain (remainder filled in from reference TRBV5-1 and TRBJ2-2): KAGVTQTPRYLIKTRGQQVTLSCSPISGHRSVSWYQQTPGQGLQFLFEYFSETQRNKGNFPGRFSGRQFSNSRSEMNVSTLELGDSALYLCASSLAGAGNTGELFFGEGSRLTVL.

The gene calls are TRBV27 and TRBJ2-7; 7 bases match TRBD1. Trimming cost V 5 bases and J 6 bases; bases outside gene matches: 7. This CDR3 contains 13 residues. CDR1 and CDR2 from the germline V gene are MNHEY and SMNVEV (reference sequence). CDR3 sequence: CASSAQGLSEQYF. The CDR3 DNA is TGTGCCAGCAGTGCACAGGGGTTAAGCGAGCAGTACTTC.

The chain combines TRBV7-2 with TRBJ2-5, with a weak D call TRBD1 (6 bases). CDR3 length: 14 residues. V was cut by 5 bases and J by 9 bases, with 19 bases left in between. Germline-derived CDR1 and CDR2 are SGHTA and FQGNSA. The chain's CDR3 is CASSPGLAHRAQYF. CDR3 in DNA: TGTGCCAGCAGCCCAGGACTGGCCCACAGGGCCCAGTACTTC.

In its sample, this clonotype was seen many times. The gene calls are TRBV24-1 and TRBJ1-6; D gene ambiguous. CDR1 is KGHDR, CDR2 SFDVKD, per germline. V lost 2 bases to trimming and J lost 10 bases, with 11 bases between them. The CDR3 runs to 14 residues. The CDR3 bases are TGTGCCACCAGTGATTCCGGGGTCGTCTCACCCCTCCACTTT. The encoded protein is CATSDSGVVSPLHF.

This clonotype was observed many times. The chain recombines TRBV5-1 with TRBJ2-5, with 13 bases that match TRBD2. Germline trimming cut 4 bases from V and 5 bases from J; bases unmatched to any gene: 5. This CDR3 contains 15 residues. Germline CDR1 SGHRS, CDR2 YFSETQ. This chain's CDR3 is CASSQGLAGEETQYF. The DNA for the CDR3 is TGCGCCAGCAGCCAAGGACTAGCGGGAGAGGAGACCCAGTACTTC.

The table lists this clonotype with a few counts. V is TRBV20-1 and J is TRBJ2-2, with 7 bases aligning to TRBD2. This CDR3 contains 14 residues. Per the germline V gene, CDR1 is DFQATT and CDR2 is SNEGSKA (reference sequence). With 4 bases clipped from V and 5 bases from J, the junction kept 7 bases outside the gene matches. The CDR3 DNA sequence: TGCAGTGCTATGGCGGGAGTAGGGACCGGGGAGCTGTTTTTT. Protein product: CSAMAGVGTGELFF.

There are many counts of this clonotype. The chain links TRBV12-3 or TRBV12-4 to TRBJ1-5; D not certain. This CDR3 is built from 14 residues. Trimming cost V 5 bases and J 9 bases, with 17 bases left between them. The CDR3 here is CASSMAALVTPQHF. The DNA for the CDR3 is TGTGCCAGCAGTATGGCCGCATTGGTGACGCCCCAGCATTTT.

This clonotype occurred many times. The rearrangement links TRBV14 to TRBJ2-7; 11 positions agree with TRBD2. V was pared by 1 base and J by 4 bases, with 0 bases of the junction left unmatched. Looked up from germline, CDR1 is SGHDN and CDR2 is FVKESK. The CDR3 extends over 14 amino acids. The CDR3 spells CASSQGLAGYEQYF. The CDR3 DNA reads TGTGCCAGCAGCCAAGGACTAGCGGGGTACGAGCAGTACTTC.

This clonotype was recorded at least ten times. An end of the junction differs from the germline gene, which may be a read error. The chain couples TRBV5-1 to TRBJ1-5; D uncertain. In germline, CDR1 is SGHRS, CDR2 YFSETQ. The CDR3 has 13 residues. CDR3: CASSLGSNQPQHF. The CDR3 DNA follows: TGTGCCAGCAGCTTAGGTAGCAATCAGCCCCAGCATTTT.

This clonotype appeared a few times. Here the CDR3 DNA reads TGCAGTGCCTCCGACGGCTCTGGGGCCAACGTCCTGACTTTC. It codes for CSASDGSGANVLTF. V usage is TRBV20-1 and J usage is TRBJ2-6, with unresolved D. Germline loops: CDR1 DFQATT, CDR2 SNEGSKA (reference sequence). This CDR3 comprises 14 residues. The V end lost 6 bases, the J end lost 0 bases, and 9 bases lay between the germline ends.

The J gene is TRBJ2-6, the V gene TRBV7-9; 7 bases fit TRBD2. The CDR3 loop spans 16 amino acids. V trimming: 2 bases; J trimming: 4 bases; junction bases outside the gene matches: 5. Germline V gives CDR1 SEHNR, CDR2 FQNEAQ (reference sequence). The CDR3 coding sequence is TGTGCCAGCAGCTTATCGGGGGGAACAGGGGCCAACGTCCTGACTTTC. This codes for CASSLSGGTGANVLTF.

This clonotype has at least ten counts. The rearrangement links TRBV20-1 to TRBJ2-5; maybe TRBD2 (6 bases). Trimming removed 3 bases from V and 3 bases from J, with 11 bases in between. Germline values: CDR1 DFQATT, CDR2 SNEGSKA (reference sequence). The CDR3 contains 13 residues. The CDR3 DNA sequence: TGCAGTGCTAGTCTGGGCGGGGAAGAGACCCAGTACTTC. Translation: CSASLGGEETQYF.

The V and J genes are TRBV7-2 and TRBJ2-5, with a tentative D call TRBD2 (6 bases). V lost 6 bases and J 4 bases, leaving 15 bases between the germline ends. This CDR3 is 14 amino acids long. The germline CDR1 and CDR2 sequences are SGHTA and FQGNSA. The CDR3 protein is CASRQLAYGETQYF. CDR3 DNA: TGTGCCAGCAGGCAACTAGCATATGGAGAGACCCAGTACTTC.